These 14 T cell receptor beta chains share one sample of origin, sequenced in a study of blood T cells in healthy people across ages. Through a sample-barcoded 5' primer and a J-beta primer mix, a second PCR was run for roughly 6 to 11 cycles. TCRdb reprocessed the 5' RACE reads with MiXCR, giving one entry per CDR3 protein. This repertoire shows hundreds of thousands of distinct CDR3 sequences, 32% found once; its top ten account for 15%. The sequenced sample was blood. Receptors originate from a woman aged 80 or older in good health.

This clonotype was observed many times. The V gene is TRBV4-2, the J gene TRBJ1-2; 8 bases are a match to TRBD1. CDR1 and CDR2 from the germline V gene are LGHNA and YNFKEQ. Trimming at V came to 3 bases and at J to 2 bases, leaving 5 bases not matched to a gene. This CDR3 region has 15 residues. The DNA of the CDR3 is TGTGCCAGCAGCCAGCAGAGGACAGGGAACTATGGCTACACCTTC. Its translation: CASSQQRTGNYGYTF.

Note on this clonotype: Given a much more abundant clone one base away, this may be a read error. This rearrangement joins TRBV9 to TRBJ2-3; 7 nucleotides match TRBD1. Germline lookup yields CDR1 SGDLS and CDR2 YYNGEE. This CDR3 contains 15 residues. The CDR3 spells CASSVDRGYTDAQYF. In DNA, the CDR3 is TGTGCCAGCAGCGTAGACAGGGGCTACACAGATGCGCAGTATTTT.

This clonotype was seen repeatedly, ten times or more. This rearrangement joins TRBV5-1 to TRBJ1-2; TRBD1 might be the D (6 bases). CDR3 length: 15 amino acids. Germline CDR1 is SGHRS and CDR2 is YFSETQ. V lost 1 base and J 3 bases, leaving 13 bases between the germline ends. The CDR3 sequence is CASSLFRGLDYGYTF. CDR3 nucleotides: TGCGCCAGCAGCTTGTTTCGGGGGCTGGACTATGGCTACACCTTC.

Concerning this clonotype: This may come from a read error, since a much larger clone is one base off. V usage is TRBV20-1 and J usage is TRBJ2-5; 9 bases agree with TRBD1. The CDR3 has 14 amino acids. CDR1 is DFQATT, CDR2 SNEGSKA, per germline (reference sequence). V lost 6 bases to trimming and J lost 11 bases; unmatched junction nucleotides: 16. The CDR3 is CSAFTGTGSNEQYF. The CDR3 region has the DNA TGCAGTGCCTTTACCGGGACAGGGAGCAATGAGCAGTACTTC.

This clonotype is a singleton in its sample. This chain uses TRBV5-5 with TRBJ2-3, with D possibly matching TRBD2 (5 bases). V was trimmed by 2 bases and J by 4 bases, leaving 11 bases between them. The length of the CDR3 is 14 residues. CDR1 and CDR2 (germline): SGHKS, YYEKEE (reference sequence). CDR3 sequence: CASSFQRSPDTQYF. In DNA, the CDR3 is TGTGCCAGCAGCTTCCAGCGGTCGCCAGATACGCAGTATTTT.

The table lists this clonotype with many counts. The chain recombines TRBV7-3 with TRBJ2-3; perhaps D is TRBD1 or TRBD2 (5 bases each). Germline V CDR1 and CDR2: SGHTA, FQGTGA. The CDR3 is 13 residues long. Trimming removed 1 base at V and 4 bases at J, with 6 bases between. CDR3 coding DNA: TGTGCCAGCAGCTTAATGGGGGCAGATACGCAGTATTTT. It encodes CASSLMGADTQYF.

The chain combines TRBV7-2 with TRBJ2-5, with TRBD2 as a possible D gene (5 bases). Gene TRBJ2-7 matches the end of the DNA better, so the J call may be wrong. CDR3 size: 13 residues. Germline V lookup: CDR1 SGHTA, CDR2 FQGNSA. CDR3 loop: CASSYSEFHEQYF. CDR3 bases: TGTGCCAGCAGTTATAGCGAATTCCACGAGCAGTACTTC.

This clonotype has ten or more counts. The J gene is TRBJ2-1, the V gene TRBV9; the match to TRBD2 covers 15 bases. V shed 0 bases and J 7 bases; nucleotides not matched to a gene: 14. The CDR3 contains 20 residues. Germline V gives CDR1 SGDLS, CDR2 YYNGEE. This CDR3 is CASSVATGTSGGRGENEQFF. The CDR3 nucleotides are TGTGCCAGCAGCGTAGCTACAGGGACTAGCGGGGGGCGAGGGGAAAATGAGCAGTTCTTC.

There are many counts of this clonotype. The rearrangement uses TRBV7-2 and TRBJ2-7; tentatively, D is TRBD2 (6 bases). The CDR3 has 13 amino acids. Trimming cost V 5 bases and J 6 bases, with 14 bases left between them. Per the germline V gene, CDR1 is SGHTA and CDR2 is FQGNSA. The DNA of the CDR3 is TGTGCCAGCAGCGAGACCGGAGGGCTCGAGCAGTACTTC. As protein: CASSETGGLEQYF.

The sample holds a few counts of this clonotype. CDR3 loop: CSVEETGGSPLHF. The CDR3, as DNA: TGCAGCGTTGAAGAAACAGGGGGCTCACCCCTCCACTTT. The chain couples TRBV29-1 to TRBJ1-6, with 9 bases matching TRBD1. Germline V gives CDR1 SQVTM, CDR2 ANQGSEA. This CDR3 comprises 13 residues. Trimming took 0 bases from V and 10 from J; bases not matched to a gene: 1.

The V and J genes are TRBV5-6 and TRBJ1-1, with D hard to call. The ends were cut back, 6 bases at V and 0 bases at J, with 9 bases in the middle. Germline CDR1 is SGHDT and CDR2 is YYEEEE. CDR3 length: 13 residues. The CDR3, as DNA: TGTGCCAGCATAAGGGATATGAACACTGAAGCTTTCTTT. It yields the protein CASIRDMNTEAFF.

This clonotype was seen at least ten times. The DNA for the CDR3 is TGTGCCAGCAGTTCCAGTGGAGGGAACTTAGATACGCAGTATTTT. This encodes CASSSSGGNLDTQYF. The chain is built from TRBV7-8 and TRBJ2-3, with a weak D call TRBD2 (6 bases). This CDR3 has 15 amino acids. The germline V gene has CDR1 SGHVS and CDR2 FQNEAQ. Deletions cut 6 bases from V and 5 bases from J, with 18 bases between.

The rearrangement joins TRBV7-2 to TRBJ2-1; 8 nucleotides line up with TRBD2. The CDR3 totals 16 residues. Unmatched junction bases numbered 10, after V lost 5 bases and J lost 4 bases. In germline, CDR1 is SGHTA, CDR2 FQGNSA. CDR3 loop: CASSPSWAGGYNEQFF. The CDR3 DNA reads TGTGCCAGCAGCCCCTCGTGGGCGGGGGGATACAATGAGCAGTTCTTC.

This clonotype has at least ten counts. V and J are TRBV7-6 and TRBJ2-3; D is ambiguous. The CDR3 sequence is 13 residues long. Germline V gives CDR1 SGHVS, CDR2 FNYEAQ. Trimming shortened V by 5 bases and J by 8 bases, and 14 bases separated the two germline ends. This CDR3 is CASSEILVATQYF. The CDR3 DNA reads as TGTGCCAGCAGCGAGATATTGGTAGCTACGCAGTATTTT. Full variable domain (missing parts from reference TRBV7-6 and TRBJ2-3): GAGVSQSPRYKVTKRGQDVALRCDPISGHVSLYWYRQALGQGPEFLTYFNYEAQQDKSGLPNDRFSAERPEGSISTLTIQRTEQRDSAMYRCASSEILVATQYFGPGTRLTVL.